The clone carrying this T cell receptor (beta chain) was found once. What it recognizes is unknown. The data are from a study of OX40 agonist ivuxolimab in advanced cancers. Study as a whole: Those treated in dose escalation had hepatocellular carcinoma, melanoma, renal cell cancer or head and neck cancer. Having had anti-PD-1, anti-PD-L1 or anti-CTLA-4 therapy before was allowed, and about 42% had some.

Deletions cut 5 bases from V and 7 bases from J, with 8 bases between. The CDR3 spans 12 residues. Germline V gives CDR1 LNHDA, CDR2 SQIVND (reference sequence). The method was immunoSEQ multiplex PCR; TCRdb's version includes in-frame clones alone and lacks a portion of them. The sample holds tens of thousands of clones, about 88% seen once. General observations from the study: Doses of 0.1 to 3.0 mg/kg were accompanied by clonal expansion of CD4+ and CD8+ blood T cells by week 6. Antigen targets of the expanded peripheral T cells went undetermined.

The sample here was CD4+ or CD8+ T cells sorted from blood, taken in a trial of the OX40 agonist ivuxolimab. The chain joins TRBV19 to TRBJ2-2, with D unclear. This TCR was sampled from an adult with an advanced solid tumor such as melanoma, head and neck, liver or kidney cancer. As DNA, the CDR3 is TGTGCCAGTAGTTCACAGTACGGGGAGCTGTTTTTT. Its translation: CASSSQYGELFF.